The sample holds one count of the clone carrying this T cell receptor beta chain. These data come from a study of blood T cell repertoires in COVID-19. Study context: Specimens from acute and convalescent COVID-19 originated in the United States, Italy and Spain.

Cohort assignment relied on participant-reported clinical history. V trimming: 5 bases; J trimming: 3 bases; junction bases outside the gene matches: 10. The CDR3 consists of 17 residues. Germline CDR1 is SSHAT and CDR2 is FNYEAQ (reference sequence). Only in-frame clones appear in the TCRdb table, and some are missing; sequencing was by immunoSEQ multiplex PCR. This table holds approximately 200,000 clones, approximately 92% found once. The sequencing input was PBMCs or T cells enriched from blood (not recorded which). This receptor was obtained from a woman in her forties with acute COVID-19. The V and J genes are TRBV7-7 and TRBJ2-3, with 11 bases aligning to TRBD1. In DNA form, the CDR3 reads TGTGCCAGCAGCCCCTCCGGGACAGGGGGGAGTACAGATACGCAGTATTTT. This encodes CASSPSGTGGSTDTQYF.